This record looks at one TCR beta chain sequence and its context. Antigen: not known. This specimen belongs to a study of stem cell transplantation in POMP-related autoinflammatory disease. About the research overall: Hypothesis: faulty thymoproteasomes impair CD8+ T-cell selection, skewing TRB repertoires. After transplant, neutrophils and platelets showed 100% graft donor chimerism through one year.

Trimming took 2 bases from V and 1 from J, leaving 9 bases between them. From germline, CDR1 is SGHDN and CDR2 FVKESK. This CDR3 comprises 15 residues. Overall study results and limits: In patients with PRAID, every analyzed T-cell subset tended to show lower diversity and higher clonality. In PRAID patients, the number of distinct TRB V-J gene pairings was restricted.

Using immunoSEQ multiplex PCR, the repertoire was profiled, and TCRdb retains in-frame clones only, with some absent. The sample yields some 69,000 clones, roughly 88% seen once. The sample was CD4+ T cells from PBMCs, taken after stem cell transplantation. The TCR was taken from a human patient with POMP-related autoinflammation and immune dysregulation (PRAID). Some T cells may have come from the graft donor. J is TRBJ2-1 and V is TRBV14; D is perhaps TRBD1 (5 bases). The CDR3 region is CASSQNRISYNEQFF. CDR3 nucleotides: TGTGCCAGCAGCCAAAACAGGATTTCCTACAATGAGCAGTTCTTC.